This T cell receptor (beta chain) is from a study of blood T cell repertoires in COVID-19. Background on the study: The analysed material was cDNA or gDNA that came from T cells, B-cell-depleted T cells, or PBMCs.

Germline V gene lookup returns CDR1 MGHDK and CDR2 SYGVNS. V was shortened by 4 bases and J by 1 base, with 19 bases between the two germline ends. There are 17 residues in the CDR3. Those enrolled in Seattle joined during active infection and were followed longitudinally afterward. Sequencing used immunoSEQ multiplex PCR; TCRdb keeps in-frame clones, though not all of them. The sample includes about 330,000 clones, approximately 86% of them seen just once. The sample taken for sequencing was peripheral blood. The TCR sequence derives from a man under 40 with COVID-19, enrolled during active disease. This rearrangement joins TRBV25-1 to TRBJ1-2; a possible D gene is TRBD1 (5 bases). The CDR3 nucleotides read TGTGCCAGCAGTGGACAGCGGGCAGGGCGTATTAACTATGGCTACACCTTC. It translates to CASSGQRAGRINYGYTF.